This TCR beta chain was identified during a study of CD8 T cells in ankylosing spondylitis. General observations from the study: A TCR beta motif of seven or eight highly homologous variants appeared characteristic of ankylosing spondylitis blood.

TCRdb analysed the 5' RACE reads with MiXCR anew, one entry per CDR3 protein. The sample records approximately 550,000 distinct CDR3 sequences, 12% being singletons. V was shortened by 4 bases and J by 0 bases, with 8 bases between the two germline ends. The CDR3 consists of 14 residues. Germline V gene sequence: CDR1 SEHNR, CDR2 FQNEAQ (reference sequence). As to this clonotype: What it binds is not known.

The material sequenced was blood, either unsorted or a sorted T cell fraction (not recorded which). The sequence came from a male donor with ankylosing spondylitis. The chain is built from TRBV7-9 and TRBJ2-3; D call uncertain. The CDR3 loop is CASSSRLSTDTQYF. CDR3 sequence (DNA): TGTGCCAGCAGCTCTCGACTTAGCACAGATACGCAGTATTTT.